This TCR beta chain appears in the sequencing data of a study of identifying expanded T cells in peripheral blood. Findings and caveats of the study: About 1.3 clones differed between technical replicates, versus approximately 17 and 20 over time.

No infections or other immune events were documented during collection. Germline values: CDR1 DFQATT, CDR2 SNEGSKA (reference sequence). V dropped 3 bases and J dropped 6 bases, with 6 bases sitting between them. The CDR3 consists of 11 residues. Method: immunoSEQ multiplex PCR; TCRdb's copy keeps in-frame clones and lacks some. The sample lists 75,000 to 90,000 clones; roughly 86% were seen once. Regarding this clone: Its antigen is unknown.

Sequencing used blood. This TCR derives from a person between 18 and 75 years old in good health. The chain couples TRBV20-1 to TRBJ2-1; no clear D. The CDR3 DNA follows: TGCAGTGCTAGTTTGTTCAATGAGCAGTTCTTC. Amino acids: CSASLFNEQFF.